This T cell receptor beta chain was captured by sequencing in a study of cytomegalovirus exposure and HLA in healthy donors. Findings and caveats of the study: With DRB1 most and HLA-C fewest, TCR association rates differed between HLA loci in a later analysis.

V shed 7 bases and J 0 bases; nucleotides not matched to a gene: 14. This CDR3 comprises 17 residues. The germline V gene has CDR1 SGDLS and CDR2 YYNGEE. This clone showed up just a few times. The antigen is unknown. Vbeta (60) and Jbeta (13) primers were used in the PCR. Sequencing was performed with immunoSEQ multiplex PCR; in TCRdb, only in-frame clones are kept and a portion is missing. The profile shows 87,000 or so clones, approximately 77% of them singletons. The chain employs TRBV9 and TRBJ2-3; TRBD1 matches at 7 bases. The TCR comes from a middle-aged woman in good health and CMV-seronegative. The specimen sequenced was PBMCs. CDR3 DNA sequence: TGTGCCAGCCTATATACCCCTGAGGGGGCTAGCACAGATACGCAGTATTTT. Translated: CASLYTPEGASTDTQYF. Together with reference TRBV9 and TRBJ2-3, the CDR3 gives the full variable domain: DSGVTQTPKHLITATGQRVTLRCSPRSGDLSVYWYQQSLDQGLQFLIQYYNGEERAKGNILERFSAQQFPDLHSELNLSSLELGDSALYFCASLYTPEGASTDTQYFGPGTRLTVL.